The text below deals with one T cell receptor (beta chain). In the original analysis: Reference gene primer amplification gave estimated nucleated cell counts. Generated by immunoSEQ multiplex PCR, the TCRdb table keeps only in-frame clones and is missing some. V and J calls and clone size are as listed in that table; D and trimming were resolved from the DNA. Here the sample spans around 130,000 clones, approximately 85% being singletons. The data stem from a study of blood T cell repertoires in COVID-19. At the level of the study: From the United States, Italy and Spain came samples of acute and convalescent COVID-19.

CDR3 length: 16 residues. The V gene's germline CDR1 is SGHRS and CDR2 YFSETQ. The V segment lost 0 bases and the J segment 3 bases; nucleotides outside the gene matches: 3. The origin of this receptor is a human donor in a cohort sampled during active COVID-19. This chain uses TRBV5-1 with TRBJ2-2, with 9 bases fitting TRBD1. Specimen: peripheral blood. The chain's CDR3 is CASSLGGTGHTGELFF. The CDR3 nucleotides read TGCGCCAGCAGCTTGGGCGGGACAGGGCACACCGGGGAGCTGTTTTTT.